This TCR beta chain was obtained from a study of early T cells in non-severe SARS-CoV-2 infection. Study-wide background: Chains were not paired, and sequencing was done on bulk RNA from unsorted whole blood. The study, taken as a whole, reports: Using VDJdb, the matching emphasized anti-spike CD8 responses while missing private and CD4 specificities.

Individual cDNA molecules carried attached unique molecular identifiers. From the 5' RACE reads, TCRdb called clonotypes with MiXCR, one entry per CDR3 protein. This table has tens of thousands of distinct CDR3 sequences, approximately 5.2% appearing once. This clonotype was seen many times. The antigen remains unidentified. CDR1 is MNHEY and CDR2 is SMNVEV in the germline V gene (reference sequence). The CDR3 length is 14 residues. V was pared by 0 bases and J by 2 bases, with 8 bases between. The chain couples TRBV27 to TRBJ2-7; unclear D gene. The clonotype comes from an adult who was a healthcare worker with PCR-confirmed SARS-CoV-2 infection or an uninfected control (not recorded which). Sequences were obtained from whole blood. The CDR3 DNA sequence: TGTGCCAGCAGTTTATCTAAGCCTCCCTACGAGCAGTACTTC. Protein: CASSLSKPPYEQYF.